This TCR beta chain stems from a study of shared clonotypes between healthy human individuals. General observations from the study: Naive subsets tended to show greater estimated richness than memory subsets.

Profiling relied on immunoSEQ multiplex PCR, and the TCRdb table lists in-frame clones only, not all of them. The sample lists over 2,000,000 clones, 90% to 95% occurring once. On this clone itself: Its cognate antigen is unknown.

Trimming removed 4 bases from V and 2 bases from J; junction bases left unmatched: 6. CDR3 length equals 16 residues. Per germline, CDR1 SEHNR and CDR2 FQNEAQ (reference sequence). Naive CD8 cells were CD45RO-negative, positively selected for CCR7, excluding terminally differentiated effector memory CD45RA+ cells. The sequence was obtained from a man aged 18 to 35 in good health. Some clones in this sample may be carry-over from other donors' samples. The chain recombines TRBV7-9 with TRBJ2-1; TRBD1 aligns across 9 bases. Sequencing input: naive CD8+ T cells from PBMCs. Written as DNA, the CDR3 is TGTGCCAGCAGCTCTCTGGACAGGGGAGCCTACAATGAGCAGTTCTTC. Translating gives CASSSLDRGAYNEQFF.